This T cell receptor (beta chain) was found in a study of shared clonotypes between healthy human individuals. Study as a whole: The cohort had two women and a few men, ages 18 to 49.

Assay execution proceeded at the deep level. TCRdb's copy holds only in-frame clones and misses some; the assay was immunoSEQ multiplex PCR. The table has 2.5 million or so clones, around 90% seen once. Nashville, Tennessee was home to all donors, each a Caucasian adult. From CD4+ cells came CD45RA+ naive and CD45RA-negative memory subsets. This TCR was sampled from a man in his late teens or twenties in good health. Material for sequencing was naive CD4+ T cells sorted from blood. Indicated subset: CD45RA+ positively selected.

The CDR3 protein is CASSLLGQGPYEQYF. CDR3 nucleotides: TGTGCCAGCAGTTTGCTGGGACAGGGACCCTACGAGCAGTACTTC. This rearrangement joins TRBV27 to TRBJ2-7, with TRBD1 identical over 9 bases. V dropped 3 bases and J dropped 2; count of bases not matched to a gene: 5. In germline, CDR1 is MNHEY, CDR2 SMNVEV (reference sequence). CDR3 length: 15 amino acids.